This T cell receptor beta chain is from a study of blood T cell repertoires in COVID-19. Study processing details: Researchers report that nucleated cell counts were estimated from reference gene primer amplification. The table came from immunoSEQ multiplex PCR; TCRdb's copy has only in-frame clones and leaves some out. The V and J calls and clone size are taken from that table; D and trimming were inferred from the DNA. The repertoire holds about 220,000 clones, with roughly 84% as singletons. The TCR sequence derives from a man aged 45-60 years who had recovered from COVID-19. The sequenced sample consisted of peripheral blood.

This chain's CDR3 is CASSLGQGANQETQYF. The CDR3 DNA reads TGTGCCAGCAGCTTAGGCCAAGGGGCAAATCAAGAGACCCAGTACTTC. The chain has TRBV7-9 and TRBJ2-5, with D possibly TRBD1 on 5 matching bases. Trimming pared 1 base from V and 2 bases from J, leaving 14 bases between. Germline V gene lookup returns CDR1 SEHNR and CDR2 FQNEAQ (reference sequence). The CDR3 totals 16 residues. Complete variable domain (other parts from reference TRBV7-9 and TRBJ2-5): DTGVSQNPRHKITKRGQNVTFRCDPISEHNRLYWYRQTLGQGPEFLTYFQNEAQLEKSRLLSDRFSAERPKGSFSTLEIQRTEQGDSAMYLCASSLGQGANQETQYFGPGTRLLVL.